The clone carrying this T cell receptor beta chain was counted a single time. Profiling relied on immunoSEQ multiplex PCR, and the TCRdb table lists in-frame clones only, not all of them. The repertoire holds 150,000 to 200,000 clones, 90% seen once, with around 1.5% in the top ten. This record comes from a study of control samples from healthy donors and cancer patients. Trimming took 4 bases from V and 3 from J, leaving 6 bases between them. Looked up from germline, CDR1 is DFQATT and CDR2 is SNEGSKA (reference sequence). CDR3 size: 11 residues. This receptor was obtained from a woman in her 50s in good health. Sequencing used blood. The genes are TRBV20-1 and TRBJ1-2; D not resolved. The CDR3 loop reads CSATRYYGYTF. The CDR3 coding sequence is TGCAGTGCTACCAGGTACTATGGCTACACCTTC.